Listed below are T cell receptor beta chains from one sample, sequenced in a study of tumor and adjacent non-tumor tissue in lung cancer. TCRdb ran MiXCR on the multiplex PCR reads and lists one entry per CDR3 protein. The sample includes 65,000 to 80,000 distinct CDR3 sequences, less than 80% seen only once; the top ten take over 25%. The sequenced sample was lung tumor tissue. These receptors all stem from a man in his fifties or sixties with non-small cell lung cancer. The CDR3 runs from the conserved cysteine through the conserved F or W. Fields, in order: J gene, clone size, V gene, D gene, CDR3 protein, CDR3 DNA. A D gene is named only where the DNA matches it firmly. Where a row states a size, it is once, few, many or the class of an expanded clone; other rows omit it.

J: TRBJ2-4; size: NA; V: TRBV20-1; D: NA; CDR3: CSARDMSGQINIQYF; DNA: TGCAGTGCTAGAGATATGTCCGGGCAAATTAATATTCAGTACTTC
J: TRBJ2-1; size: few; V: TRBV28; D: NA; CDR3: CASSLPGPTRDNEQFF; DNA: TGTGCCAGCAGTTTACCGGGCCCGACCCGAGACAATGAGCAGTTCTTC
J: TRBJ2-1; size: NA; V: TRBV7-8; D: NA; CDR3: CASSPPSRRDEQFF; DNA: TGTGCCAGCAGCCCGCCTAGTCGCAGGGATGAGCAATTCTTC
J: TRBJ2-1; size: NA; V: TRBV10-2; D: NA; CDR3: CARIGGEQTYNGQFF; DNA: TGCGCCAGAATAGGAGGGGAACAGACCTACAATGGGCAGTTCTTC
J: TRBJ2-3; size: NA; V: TRBV20-1; D: NA; CDR3: CSGLTENSYEQYF; DNA: TGCAGTGGCTTAACGGAGAATTCCTACGAGCAGTATTTT
J: TRBJ2-5; size: NA; V: TRBV29-1; D: TRBD1; CDR3: CGVGGQAVGETQYF; DNA: TGCGGCGTTGGGGGACAGGCGGTAGGGGAGACCCAGTACTTC
J: TRBJ1-1; size: NA; V: TRBV7-9; D: TRBD1; CDR3: CASSNRDRGYTEAFF; DNA: TGTGCCAGCAGCAACCGGGACAGGGGGTACACTGAAGCTTTCTTT
J: TRBJ2-7; size: NA; V: TRBV11-1; D: NA; CDR3: CASSALDRAQYKQYF; DNA: TGTGCCAGCAGCGCCCTGGACAGAGCCCAGTACAAGCAGTACTTC
J: TRBJ2-7; size: many; V: TRBV20-1; D: TRBD2; CDR3: CSARASGLAVTTF; DNA: TGCAGTGCTAGAGCCTCGGGACTAGCGGTGACGACCTTC
J: TRBJ2-5; size: NA; V: TRBV6-1; D: NA; CDR3: CASSINGETQYF; DNA: TGTGCAAGCAGTATTAACGGGGAGACCCAGTACTTC
J: TRBJ2-1; size: NA; V: TRBV29-1; D: TRBD2; CDR3: CSVVFWTSRSSYNEQFF; DNA: TGCAGCGTTGTATTTTGGACTAGCCGGAGCTCCTACAATGAGCAATTCTTC
J: TRBJ2-3; size: NA; V: TRBV20-1; D: NA; CDR3: CGVRDLFADTQYF; DNA: TGCGGTGTTAGAGATCTCTTTGCGGATACGCAGTATTTT
J: TRBJ1-5; size: many; V: TRBV20-1; D: TRBD1; CDR3: CSAKLTGGNQPQHF; DNA: TGCAGTGCCAAACTAACAGGGGGCAATCAGCCCCAGCATTTT
J: TRBJ1-1; size: NA; V: TRBV6-5; D: NA; CDR3: CASSYRFWGTEAFF; DNA: TGTGCCAGCAGTTACCGGTTTTGGGGTACTGAAGCTTTCTTT
J: TRBJ1-4; size: NA; V: TRBV10-3; D: TRBD1; CDR3: CDISKTGNENEKLFF; DNA: TGTGACATCAGTAAGACAGGGAATGAAAATGAAAAACTGTTTTTT
J: TRBJ2-7; size: NA; V: TRBV28; D: NA; CDR3: CASRYGTSYEQYF; DNA: TGTGCTAGCAGATACGGGACATCCTACGAGCAGTACTTC
J: TRBJ2-5; size: NA; V: TRBV20-1; D: NA; CDR3: CSARSGAGHQATQYF; DNA: TGCAGTGCTAGATCCGGCGCAGGGCACCAAGCGACCCAATACTTC
J: TRBJ2-2; size: NA; V: TRBV12-3/TRBV12-4; D: NA; CDR3: CTNSLRKGGLNTGELFF; DNA: TGTACCAACAGTTTAAGGAAGGGCGGGCTGAACACCGGGGAGCTGTTTTTT
J: TRBJ2-6; size: NA; V: TRBV10-3; D: NA; CDR3: CTISAYQGPNLSGANVLTF; DNA: TGTACCATCAGTGCCTACCAGGGCCCAAACCTTTCTGGGGCCAACGTCCTGACTTTC
J: TRBJ2-1; size: NA; V: TRBV29-1; D: NA; CDR3: CSVLSSVPEQFF; DNA: TGCAGCGTTTTATCCTCGGTTCCTGAGCAGTTCTTC
J: TRBJ2-7; size: many; V: TRBV20-1; D: NA; CDR3: CSASGTSSYEQYF; DNA: TGCAGTGCTAGCGGGACAAGCTCCTACGAGCAGTACTTC
J: TRBJ2-3; size: NA; V: TRBV29-1; D: NA; CDR3: CSVLTPVGGAGTQYF; DNA: TGCAGCGTGCTAACACCAGTGGGGGGAGCAGGTACGCAGTATTTT
J: TRBJ2-3; size: NA; V: TRBV29-1; D: NA; CDR3: CSVMDRSVTQYF; DNA: TGCAGCGTTATGGACAGATCGGTCACGCAGTATTTT
J: TRBJ2-7; size: NA; V: TRBV12-3/TRBV12-4; D: NA; CDR3: CTSSPPRGLTYEQYF; DNA: TGTACCAGCAGTCCCCCCAGGGGACTAACCTACGAGCAGTACTTC
J: TRBJ1-2; size: once; V: TRBV28; D: NA; CDR3: CANSPLGTKNGYTF; DNA: TGTGCCAACAGTCCATTAGGGACAAAAAATGGCTACACCTTC
J: TRBJ1-1; size: NA; V: TRBV29-1; D: TRBD1; CDR3: CSVIDRGAATEAFF; DNA: TGCAGCGTAATTGACAGGGGAGCGGCCACTGAAGCTTTCTTT
J: TRBJ1-1; size: NA; V: TRBV6-5; D: NA; CDR3: CASSYSRMDGVEAFF; DNA: TGTGCCAGCAGTTACTCCCGCATGGATGGGGTTGAAGCTTTCTTT
J: TRBJ1-4; size: NA; V: TRBV29-1; D: TRBD1; CDR3: CSVGTGGTNKKLFF; DNA: TGCAGCGTAGGGACAGGGGGAACTAATAAAAAACTGTTTTTT
J: TRBJ1-2; size: many; V: TRBV5-5; D: NA; CDR3: CASSLQVPSYGYTF; DNA: TGTGCCAGCAGCTTGCAGGTCCCCAGCTATGGCTACACCTTC
J: TRBJ2-5; size: NA; V: TRBV6-5; D: NA; CDR3: CASSYSGSSRETQYF; DNA: TGTGCCAGCAGTTACTCGGGATCCAGTCGAGAGACCCAGTACTTC
J: TRBJ2-2; size: NA; V: TRBV20-1; D: NA; CDR3: CSTRVALTGELFF; DNA: TGCAGTACCAGAGTAGCGTTGACCGGGGAGCTGTTTTTT
J: TRBJ2-7; size: few; V: TRBV6-1; D: NA; CDR3: CASSVDSLVNEQYF; DNA: TGCGCCAGCAGTGTGGACAGTCTTGTCAACGAGCAGTACTTC
J: TRBJ2-2; size: NA; V: TRBV6-5; D: TRBD2; CDR3: CATRRGGDTGELFF; DNA: TGTGCCACCAGACGGGGGGGAGACACCGGGGAACTGTTTTTT
J: TRBJ2-6; size: NA; V: TRBV29-1; D: NA; CDR3: CSVAPSRANVLTF; DNA: TGCAGCGTTGCCCCCTCTAGGGCCAACGTCCTAACTTTC
J: TRBJ2-1; size: NA; V: TRBV11-2; D: NA; CDR3: CASSQPGYNEQLF; DNA: TGTGCCAGCTCTCAGCCAGGTTACAATGAGCAGCTCTTC
J: TRBJ2-7; size: NA; V: TRBV12-3/TRBV12-4; D: NA; CDR3: CASRSNGNEEYF; DNA: TGTGCCAGCAGAAGCAACGGGAACGAGGAGTACTTC
J: TRBJ1-5; size: NA; V: TRBV20-1; D: NA; CDR3: CSDRKENQPQHF; DNA: TGCAGTGATAGAAAGGAAAATCAGCCCCAGCATTTT
J: TRBJ2-6; size: few; V: TRBV5-1; D: NA; CDR3: CASSLDGGSSSGANVLTF; DNA: TGCGCCAGCAGCTTGGATGGAGGGTCGAGCTCTGGGGCCAACGTCCTGACTTTC
J: TRBJ2-2; size: NA; V: TRBV20-1; D: TRBD2; CDR3: CSDPGTSGLSFTGELFF; DNA: TGCAGTGATCCCGGGACTAGCGGGTTGTCATTCACAGGGGAGTTGTTTTTT
J: TRBJ2-3; size: once; V: TRBV6-6; D: NA; CDR3: CASSYSTGRGNQPQYF; DNA: TGTGCCAGCAGTTACTCCACAGGTAGGGGCAATCAGCCCCAGTATTTT
J: TRBJ2-2; size: many; V: TRBV6-1; D: TRBD1; CDR3: CASRKDRGVVHTGELFF; DNA: TGTGCCAGCAGGAAGGACAGGGGTGTGGTCCACACCGGGGAGCTGTTTTTT
J: TRBJ2-7; size: NA; V: TRBV6-5; D: NA; CDR3: CASSYVGGHVYEQYF; DNA: TGTGCCAGCAGTTACGTGGGTGGACATGTTTACGAGCAGTACTTC
J: TRBJ1-4; size: NA; V: TRBV10-2; D: NA; CDR3: CASSVVPVATNEKLSF; DNA: TGCGCCAGCAGTGTCGTTCCGGTTGCAACTAATGAAAAACTGTCTTTT
J: TRBJ2-3; size: once; V: TRBV6-2/TRBV6-3; D: NA; CDR3: CACIGSSTNTQYF; DNA: TGTGCCTGTATCGGGAGTAGTACAAATACGCAGTATTTT
J: TRBJ2-4; size: few; V: TRBV15; D: NA; CDR3: CATSRDQYIQYF; DNA: TGTGCCACCAGCAGAGATCAGTACATTCAGTACTTC
J: TRBJ2-1; size: NA; V: TRBV20-1; D: NA; CDR3: CNAHPTHSSCNEQFF; DNA: TGCAATGCCCACCCGACTCACAGCTCCTGCAATGAGCAGTTCTTC
J: TRBJ1-1; size: many; V: TRBV28; D: TRBD1; CDR3: CASSLPGTGATEAFF; DNA: TGTGCCAGCAGCCTTCCCGGGACAGGGGCAACTGAAGCTTTCTTT